The clone carrying this TCR beta chain was detected only a few times. The antigen remains unidentified. The library protocol tagged individual cDNA molecules with unique molecular identifiers. MiXCR, run by TCRdb on the 5' RACE reads, gives a single entry per CDR3 protein. In the table there are around 76,000 distinct CDR3 sequences, more than 10% of which are singletons. This record belongs to a study of early T cells in non-severe SARS-CoV-2 infection. For the study at large: Bulk RNA taken from unsorted whole blood was sequenced, leaving chains unpaired. Whole-study results and caveats: Matching results from VDJdb favored anti-spike CD8 responses, leaving private and CD4 specificities undetected.

The CDR3 runs 14 residues. J lost 3 bases, V lost 4 bases, and 6 bases had no gene match. Germline assignment: CDR1 SGHRS and CDR2 YFSETQ. Sequenced: whole blood. This sequence joins TRBV5-1 and TRBJ1-1; 7 bases map to TRBD1. This clonotype originated in an adult who was a healthcare worker with PCR-confirmed SARS-CoV-2 infection or an uninfected control (not recorded which). The CDR3 loop is CASSGTGEHTEAFF. CDR3 DNA: TGCGCCAGCAGCGGTACAGGGGAACACACTGAAGCTTTCTTT.